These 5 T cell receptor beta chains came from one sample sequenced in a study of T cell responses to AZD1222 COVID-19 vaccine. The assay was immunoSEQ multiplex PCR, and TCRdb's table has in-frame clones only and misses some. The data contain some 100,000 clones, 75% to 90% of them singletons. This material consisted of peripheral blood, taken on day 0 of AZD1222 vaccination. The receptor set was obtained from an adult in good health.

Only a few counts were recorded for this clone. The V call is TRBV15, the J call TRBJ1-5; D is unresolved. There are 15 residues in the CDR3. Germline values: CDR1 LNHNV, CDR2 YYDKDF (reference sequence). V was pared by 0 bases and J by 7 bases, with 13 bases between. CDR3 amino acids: CATSRDRGLAQPQHF. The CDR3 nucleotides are TGTGCCACCAGCAGAGATCGGGGTTTGGCCCAGCCCCAGCATTTT.

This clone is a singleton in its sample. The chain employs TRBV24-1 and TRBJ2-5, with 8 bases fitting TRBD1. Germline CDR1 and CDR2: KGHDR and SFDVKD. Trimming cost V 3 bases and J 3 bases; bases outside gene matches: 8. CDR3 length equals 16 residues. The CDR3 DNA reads TGTGCCACCAGTGATAGAGGGACAGGATTAAAAGAGACCCAGTACTTC. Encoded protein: CATSDRGTGLKETQYF.

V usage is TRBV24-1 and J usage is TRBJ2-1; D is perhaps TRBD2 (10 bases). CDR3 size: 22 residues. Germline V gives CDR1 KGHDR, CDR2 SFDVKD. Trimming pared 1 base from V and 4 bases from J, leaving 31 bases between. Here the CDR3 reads CATSDFAGTGPPSGSTYNEQFF. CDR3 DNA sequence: TGTGCCACCAGTGATTTTGCGGGGACAGGGCCTCCTAGCGGGAGTACGTACAATGAGCAGTTCTTC.

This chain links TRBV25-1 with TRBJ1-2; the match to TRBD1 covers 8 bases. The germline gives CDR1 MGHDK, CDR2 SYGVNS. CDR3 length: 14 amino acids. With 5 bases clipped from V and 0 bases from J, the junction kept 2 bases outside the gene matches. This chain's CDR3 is CASSLGQANYGYTF. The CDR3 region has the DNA TGTGCCAGCAGTTTGGGACAGGCTAACTATGGCTACACCTTC.

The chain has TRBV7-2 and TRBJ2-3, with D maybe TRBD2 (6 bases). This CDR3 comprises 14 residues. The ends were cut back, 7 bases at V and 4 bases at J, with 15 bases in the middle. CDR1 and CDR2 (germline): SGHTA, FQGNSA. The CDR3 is CASKASASSDTQYF. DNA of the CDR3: TGTGCCAGCAAGGCTAGCGCGTCATCAGATACGCAGTATTTT.